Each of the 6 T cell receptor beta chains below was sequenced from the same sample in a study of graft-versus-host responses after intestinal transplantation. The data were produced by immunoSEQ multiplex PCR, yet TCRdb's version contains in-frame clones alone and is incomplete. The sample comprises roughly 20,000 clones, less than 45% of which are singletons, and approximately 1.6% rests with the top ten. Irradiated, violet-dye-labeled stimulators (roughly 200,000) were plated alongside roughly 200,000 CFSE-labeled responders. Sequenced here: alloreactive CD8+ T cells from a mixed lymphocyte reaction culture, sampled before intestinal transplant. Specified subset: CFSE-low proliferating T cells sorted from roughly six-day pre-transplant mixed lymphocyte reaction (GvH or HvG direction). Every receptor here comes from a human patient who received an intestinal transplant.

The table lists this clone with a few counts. The CDR3 here is CASSIAGGGTDTQYF. The CDR3 nucleotides read TGTGCCAGTAGTATTGCAGGGGGTGGGACAGATACGCAGTATTTT. The chain employs TRBV19 and TRBJ2-3; 7 bases line up with TRBD1. The CDR3 covers 15 residues. Unmatched junction bases numbered 6, after V lost 3 bases and J lost 3 bases. CDR1 and CDR2 (germline): LNHDA, SQIVND (reference sequence). Combining the CDR3 with reference TRBV19 and TRBJ2-3 gives the whole variable domain DGGITQSPKYLFRKEGQNVTLSCEQNLNHDAMYWYRQDPGQGLRLIYYSQIVNDFQKGDIAEGYSVSREKKESFPLTVTSAQKNPTAFYLCASSIAGGGTDTQYFGPGTRLTVL.

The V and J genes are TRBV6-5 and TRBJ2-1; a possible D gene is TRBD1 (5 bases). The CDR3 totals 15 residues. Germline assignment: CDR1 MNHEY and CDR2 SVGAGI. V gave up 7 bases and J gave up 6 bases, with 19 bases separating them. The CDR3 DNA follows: TGTGCCAGCACCCAGGGCCGGGTTGACCCCAATGAGCAGTTCTTC. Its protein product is CASTQGRVDPNEQFF.

The CDR3 protein is CASSLTRTSSYEQYF. CDR3 DNA: TGTGCCAGCAGTTTGACTCGGACGAGCTCCTACGAGCAGTACTTC. The chain couples TRBV6-6 to TRBJ2-7; D remains unclear. This CDR3 contains 15 residues. Trimming took off 4 bases at V and 0 bases at J, with 13 bases between the two ends. Looked up from germline, CDR1 is MNHNY and CDR2 is SVGAGI (reference sequence).

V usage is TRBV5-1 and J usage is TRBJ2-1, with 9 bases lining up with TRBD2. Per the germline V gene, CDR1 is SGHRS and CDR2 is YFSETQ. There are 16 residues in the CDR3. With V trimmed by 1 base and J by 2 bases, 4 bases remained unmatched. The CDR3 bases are TGCGCCAGCAGCTTGACAGGCGGGGGGGCCTACAATGAGCAGTTCTTC. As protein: CASSLTGGGAYNEQFF.

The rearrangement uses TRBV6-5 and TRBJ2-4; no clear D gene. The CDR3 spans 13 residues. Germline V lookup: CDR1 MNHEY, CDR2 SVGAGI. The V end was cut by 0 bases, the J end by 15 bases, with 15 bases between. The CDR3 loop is CASSYSPLQGRYF. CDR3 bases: TGTGCCAGCAGTTACTCGCCCCTTCAAGGGCGGTACTTC.

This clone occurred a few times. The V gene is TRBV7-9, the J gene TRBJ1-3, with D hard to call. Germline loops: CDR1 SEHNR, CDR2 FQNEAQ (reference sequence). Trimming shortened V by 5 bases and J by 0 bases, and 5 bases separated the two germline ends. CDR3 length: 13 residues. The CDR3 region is CASSPSSGNTIYF. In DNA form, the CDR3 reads TGTGCCAGCAGCCCCAGCTCTGGAAACACCATATATTTT.